These 9 T cell receptor beta chains share one sample of origin, sequenced in a study of spatial heterogeneity in lung cancer. Time point in this sample: sample taken at primary tumor resection. TCRdb independently ran MiXCR on the 5' RACE reads; one entry per CDR3 protein. Among 15,000 to 20,000 distinct CDR3 sequences listed, 4.5% to 7% were seen once. Study-wide results and limits: Within tumors, counts of expanded alpha and beta TCRs tracked tumor mutation counts.

Their cognate antigens are unknown. This sample comprised lung tumor tissue, obtained at surgery. These receptors were collected from a female donor with early-stage non-small cell lung cancer.

In this sample, this clonotype is medium-sized (0.01 to 0.1%). The rearrangement uses TRBV6-6 and TRBJ2-7; 7 bases align to TRBD2. Trimming took 2 bases from V and 7 from J; bases not matched to a gene: 8. This CDR3 has 14 residues. Germline-derived CDR1 and CDR2 are MNHNY and SVGAGI (reference sequence). DNA for the CDR3: TGTGCCAGCAGTTACCCCCCTAGCGGCCAGGAGCAGTACTTC. Protein sequence: CASSYPPSGQEQYF.

The chain has TRBV19 and TRBJ2-3; D might be TRBD1 (5 bases). Germline V gene sequence: CDR1 LNHDA, CDR2 SQIVND (reference sequence). V gave up 3 bases and J gave up 4 bases, with 14 bases separating them. The CDR3 is 15 residues long. The CDR3 DNA sequence: TGTGCCAGTAGTATGACAGTCCGCCTAGCAGATACGCAGTATTTT. Protein product: CASSMTVRLADTQYF.

This clonotype was counted ten times or more. The V call is TRBV19, the J call TRBJ2-5; no clear D. V was clipped by 6 bases and J by 2 bases, with 13 bases between them. The CDR3 extends over 14 amino acids. The V gene's germline CDR1 is LNHDA and CDR2 SQIVND (reference sequence). This CDR3 reads CASRTSDAQETQYF. For the CDR3, the DNA is TGTGCCAGTAGGACGAGCGACGCACAAGAGACCCAGTACTTC.

V is TRBV12-3 or TRBV12-4 and J is TRBJ1-1; D is uncertain. The CDR3 covers 15 residues. The germline V and J ends were trimmed by 1 base and 1 base, with 10 bases remaining between them. The CDR3 DNA reads as TGTGCCAGCAGTTTAGGACTACAAAGGAACACTGAAGCTTTCTTT. This sequence encodes CASSLGLQRNTEAFF.

There are many counts of this clonotype. V is TRBV2 and J is TRBJ1-2; a weak D match, TRBD1 (5 bases). The germline V gene has CDR1 SNHLY and CDR2 FYNNEI. Trimming pared 2 bases from V and 2 bases from J, leaving 6 bases between. The CDR3 length is 13 residues. DNA of the CDR3: TGTGCCAGCAGTGAACGGGGGAACTATGGCTACACCTTC. As protein: CASSERGNYGYTF.

This clonotype was observed many times. At one end the junction does not follow the germline gene, possibly because of a read error. The chain joins TRBV5-6 to TRBJ1-2, with TRBD1 identical over 8 bases. This CDR3 is 14 amino acids long. CDR1 and CDR2 (germline): SGHDT, YYEEEE. DNA of the CDR3: TGTGCCAGCAACTTGGACAGGGTGGACTATGGCTACACCTTC. Translation: CASNLDRVDYGYTF.

V usage is TRBV2 and J usage is TRBJ2-1, with D possibly matching TRBD2 (6 bases). Trimming took off 7 bases at V and 1 base at J, with 8 bases between the two ends. Germline V gene lookup returns CDR1 SNHLY and CDR2 FYNNEI. This CDR3 region has 13 residues. Here the CDR3 reads CASNRESYNEQFF. The CDR3 nucleotides are TGTGCCAGCAACCGGGAGTCCTACAATGAGCAGTTCTTC.

This clonotype turned up a few times. This chain links TRBV20-1 with TRBJ2-7, with D possibly matching TRBD2 (5 bases). The CDR3 loop spans 13 amino acids. Germline V gene sequence: CDR1 DFQATT, CDR2 SNEGSKA (reference sequence). The germline V and J ends were trimmed by 5 bases and 0 bases, with 11 bases remaining between them. CDR3 nucleotide sequence: TGCAGTGCTTTGGACTCGAACTCCTACGAGCAGTACTTC. Translation gives CSALDSNSYEQYF.

This clonotype was seen at least ten times. This chain uses TRBV7-9 with TRBJ1-1, with 8 bases matching TRBD1. This CDR3 spans 13 amino acids. CDR1 and CDR2 (germline): SEHNR, FQNEAQ (reference sequence). Trimming removed 5 bases from V and 4 bases from J; junction bases left unmatched: 3. This CDR3 reads CASSGTGGTEAFF. In DNA form, the CDR3 reads TGTGCCAGCAGCGGGACAGGCGGCACTGAAGCTTTCTTT.